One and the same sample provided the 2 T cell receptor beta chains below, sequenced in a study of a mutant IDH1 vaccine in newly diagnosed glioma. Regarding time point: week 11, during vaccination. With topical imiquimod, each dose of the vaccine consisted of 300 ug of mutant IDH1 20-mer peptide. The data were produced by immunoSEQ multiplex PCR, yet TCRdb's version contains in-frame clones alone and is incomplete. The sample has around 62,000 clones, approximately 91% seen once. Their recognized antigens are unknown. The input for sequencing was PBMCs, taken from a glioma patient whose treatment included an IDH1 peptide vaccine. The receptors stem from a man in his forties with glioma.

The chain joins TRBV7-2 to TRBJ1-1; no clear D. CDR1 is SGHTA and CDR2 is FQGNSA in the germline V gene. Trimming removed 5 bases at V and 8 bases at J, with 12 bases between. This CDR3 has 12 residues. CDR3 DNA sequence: TGTGCCAGCAGCCTCGGGCCAGACGAAGCTTTCTTT. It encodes CASSLGPDEAFF.

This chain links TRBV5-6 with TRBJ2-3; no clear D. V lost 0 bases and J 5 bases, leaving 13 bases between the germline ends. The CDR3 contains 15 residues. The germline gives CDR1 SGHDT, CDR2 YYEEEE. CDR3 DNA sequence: TGTGCCAGCAGCTTGGTCAGGCGCCGGCAAGATACGCAGTATTTT. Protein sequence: CASSLVRRRQDTQYF.